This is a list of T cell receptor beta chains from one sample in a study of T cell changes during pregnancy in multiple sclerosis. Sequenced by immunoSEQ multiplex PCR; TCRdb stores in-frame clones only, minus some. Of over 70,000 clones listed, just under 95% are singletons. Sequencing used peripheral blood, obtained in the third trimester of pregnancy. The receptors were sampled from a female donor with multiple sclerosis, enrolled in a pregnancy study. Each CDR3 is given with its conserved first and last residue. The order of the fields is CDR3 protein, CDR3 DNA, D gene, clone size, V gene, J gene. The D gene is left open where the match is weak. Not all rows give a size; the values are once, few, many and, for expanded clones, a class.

CASSDSSYNEQFF	TGTGCCAGCAGTGATTCGAGCTACAATGAGCAGTTCTTC	-	-	TRBV6-1	TRBJ2-1
CASSQAITYNEQFF	TGTGCCAGTAGTCAGGCTATCACCTACAATGAGCAGTTCTTC	-	-	TRBV19	TRBJ2-1
CASSQRGSINEQFF	TGTGCCAGCAGTCAGCGCGGGAGCATAAATGAGCAGTTCTTC	TRBD2	-	TRBV6-1	TRBJ2-1
CASSLEKSRNTEAFF	TGTGCCAGCAGTTTAGAAAAGTCGCGTAACACTGAAGCTTTCTTT	-	few	TRBV27	TRBJ1-1
CASSVAASGSPYEQYF	TGTGCCAGCAGCGTAGCGGCTAGCGGGAGCCCATACGAGCAGTACTTC	TRBD2	-	TRBV9	TRBJ2-7
CASSIGASMNTEAFF	TGTGCCAGTAGTATAGGGGCCAGCATGAACACTGAAGCTTTCTTT	-	-	TRBV19	TRBJ1-1
CASRGGTSNLYTQYF	TGTGCCAGCAGGGGGGGGACTTCCAATCTATATACGCAGTATTTT	TRBD2	-	TRBV27	TRBJ2-3
CASSESRGSSYNEQFF	TGTGCCAGCAGTGAATCAAGGGGGAGCTCCTACAATGAGCAGTTCTTC	-	once	TRBV25-1	TRBJ2-1
CAITSGSKYEQYF	TGTGCCATAACTAGCGGGAGTAAGTACGAGCAGTACTTC	TRBD2	-	TRBV10-3	TRBJ2-7
CAWSGTGRGFGTEAFF	TGTGCCTGGAGTGGAACAGGGCGGGGGTTCGGGACTGAAGCTTTCTTT	-	-	TRBV30	TRBJ1-1
CASSFTGGNQPQHF	TGTGCCAGCAGCTTTACAGGGGGCAATCAGCCCCAGCATTTT	TRBD1	-	TRBV28	TRBJ1-5
CASSGAGTGSDTQYF	TGTGCCAGCAGTGGGGCCGGGACAGGGTCAGATACGCAGTATTTT	TRBD1	-	TRBV6-5	TRBJ2-3
CATSSTSYSGNTIYF	TGTGCCACCTCCTCGACAAGCTACTCTGGAAACACCATATATTTT	-	-	TRBV30	TRBJ1-3
CASSRPGQGRYNEQFF	TGTGCCAGCAGTCGCCCCGGACAGGGGCGGTACAATGAGCAGTTCTTC	TRBD1	-	TRBV6-6	TRBJ2-1
CASSYGGTGLDEQFF	TGTGCCAGCAGTTACGGCGGGACAGGGCTGGATGAGCAGTTCTTC	TRBD1	-	TRBV6-5	TRBJ2-1
CASSSGTGGYGYTF	TGCGCCAGCAGCTCTGGGACAGGGGGCTATGGCTACACCTTC	TRBD1	-	TRBV5-1	TRBJ1-2
CASSPRQGTNTEAFF	TGCGCCAGCAGCCCACGACAGGGTACGAACACTGAAGCTTTCTTT	TRBD1	-	TRBV5-1	TRBJ1-1
CAIQGTEAFF	TGTGCCATCCAGGGAACTGAAGCTTTCTTT	-	-	TRBV6-1	TRBJ1-1
CASRDSYEQYF	TGTGCCAGTAGAGACAGCTACGAGCAGTACTTC	-	once	TRBV19	TRBJ2-7
CAWRDWGRDEQYF	TGTGCCTGGAGGGATTGGGGGCGCGACGAGCAGTACTTC	-	once	TRBV30	TRBJ2-7
CASSPGSSPIYQETQYF	TGTGCCAGCAGTCCGGGATCCTCCCCCATCTACCAAGAGACCCAGTACTTC	-	-	TRBV28	TRBJ2-5
CAWSPNLEKLFF	TGTGCCTGGAGTCCCAATCTAGAAAAACTGTTTTTT	-	once	TRBV30	TRBJ1-4
CASSLDSLFF	TGTGCCAGCAGCTTAGACTCCTTGTTCTTC	-	-	TRBV7-9	TRBJ2-1
CASSQPGLSPFTDTQYF	TGTGCCAGCAGTCAGCCGGGACTTTCTCCCTTCACAGATACGCAGTATTTT	-	-	TRBV27	TRBJ2-3
CASSVEREGYTDTQYF	TGTGCCAGCAGTGTGGAGCGGGAGGGATACACAGATACGCAGTATTTT	TRBD2	-	TRBV2	TRBJ2-3
CASSPSGTSRTGELFF	TGTGCCAGTAGTCCCTCCGGGACTAGCCGCACCGGGGAGCTGTTTTTT	TRBD2	-	TRBV19	TRBJ2-2
CASSPDERGYNEQFF	TGCGCCAGCAGCCCGGATGAGCGGGGCTACAATGAGCAGTTCTTC	TRBD2	-	TRBV5-1	TRBJ2-1
CASSRTGKYQETQYF	TGTGCCAGCTCACGGACAGGGAAATACCAAGAGACCCAGTACTTC	TRBD1	-	TRBV18	TRBJ2-5
CASSWGTGGYYNEQFF	TGTGCCAGCAGCTGGGGGACAGGGGGATATTACAATGAGCAGTTCTTC	TRBD1	-	TRBV5-6	TRBJ2-1
CASSFRGTRVSYEQYF	TGTGCCAGCAGCTTTAGGGGGACTAGGGTCTCTTACGAGCAGTACTTC	TRBD2	-	TRBV7-2	TRBJ2-7
CASSRSQERSGKDYEQYF	TGCGCCAGCAGCCGCAGCCAAGAACGTAGCGGGAAAGACTACGAGCAGTACTTC	TRBD2	once	TRBV4-1	TRBJ2-7
CASSPTGVGDTEAFF	TGTGCCAGCAGCCCAACAGGGGTGGGCGACACTGAAGCTTTCTTT	TRBD1	-	TRBV7-8	TRBJ1-1
CASSTGREQYF	TGTGCCAGCAGCACTGGTCGCGAGCAGTACTTC	-	-	TRBV7-9	TRBJ2-7
CASSTGTARNPYGYTF	TGCGCCAGCAGCACCGGGACAGCGAGGAACCCCTATGGCTACACCTTC	TRBD1	-	TRBV5-1	TRBJ1-2
CASSQRRGMGYGYTF	TGCGCCAGCAGTCAAAGGAGGGGAATGGGTTATGGCTACACCTTC	-	-	TRBV23-1	TRBJ1-2
CASSPGQLNYGYTF	TGTGCCAGCAGTCCGGGTCAGCTAAACTATGGCTACACCTTC	-	-	TRBV27	TRBJ1-2
CASSIPGQGGKKNTEAFF	TGTGCCAGCAGCATCCCTGGACAGGGGGGGAAGAAGAACACTGAAGCTTTCTTT	TRBD1	-	TRBV9	TRBJ1-1
CASSLPGQNNEQFF	TGCGCCAGCAGCTTGCCGGGACAGAATAATGAGCAGTTCTTC	TRBD1	-	TRBV5-1	TRBJ2-1
CASLGTGGGGLAQHF	TGTGCCAGTCTGGGGACAGGGGGGGGAGGATTGGCCCAGCATTTT	TRBD1	-	TRBV6-1	TRBJ1-5
CASSVPGTDTGEQYF	TGTGCCAGCAGCGTCCCCGGGACTGATACTGGTGAGCAGTACTTC	-	-	TRBV9	TRBJ2-7
CASSLTRGGYNEQFF	TGTGCCAGCAGCTTAACGCGGGGGGGGTACAATGAGCAGTTCTTC	TRBD2	-	TRBV7-9	TRBJ2-1
CASSLSRGRDYEQYF	TGTGCCAGCAGCTTAAGTCGCGGCAGGGACTACGAGCAGTACTTC	-	once	TRBV7-7	TRBJ2-7
CATSRAWRGRITNTGELFF	TGTGCCACCAGCAGAGCTTGGAGGGGCAGAATTACGAACACCGGGGAGCTGTTTTTT	-	-	TRBV15	TRBJ2-2
CASSLWTGQKLFF	TGTGCCAGCAGTTTATGGACAGGGCAAAAACTGTTTTTT	TRBD1	-	TRBV27	TRBJ1-4
CASSPRRGLITDTQYF	TGTGCCAGCAGTCCTCGGCGGGGACTAATCACAGATACGCAGTATTTT	TRBD2	-	TRBV28	TRBJ2-3